The 14 T cell receptor beta chains below were found in one sample sequenced in a study of blood T cell repertoires in COVID-19. Sequenced by immunoSEQ multiplex PCR; TCRdb stores in-frame clones only, minus some. The repertoire includes 200,000 to 250,000 clones, 80% to 90% of them detected once, and roughly 3.7% sits in the top ten. The specimen was PBMCs or T cells enriched from blood (not recorded which). Receptors were obtained from a woman in her twenties or thirties who had been exposed to COVID-19.

This clone has just one count. The chain combines TRBV10-3 with TRBJ1-6; TRBD1 matches at 8 bases. With 4 bases clipped from V and 9 bases from J, the junction kept 5 bases outside the gene matches. The germline V gene has CDR1 ENHRY and CDR2 SYGVKD. The CDR3 spans 14 residues. CDR3 region: CAISAGQEGSPLHF. The CDR3 DNA reads as TGTGCCATCAGTGCGGGACAGGAGGGTTCACCCCTCCACTTT.

Only a few counts were recorded for this clone. The rearrangement links TRBV14 to TRBJ2-7, with TRBD1 as a possible D gene (6 bases). The germline V and J ends were trimmed by 1 base and 5 bases, with 15 bases remaining between them. Germline assignment: CDR1 SGHDN and CDR2 FVKESK. This CDR3 is 15 amino acids long. The DNA for the CDR3 is TGTGCCAGCAGCCAAGTTAGACAGGTACTAGACGAGCAGTACTTC. Protein product: CASSQVRQVLDEQYF.

V is TRBV19 and J is TRBJ2-2, with 9 positions matching TRBD1. V gave up 5 bases and J gave up 6 bases; unmatched junction bases: 7. Germline V lookup: CDR1 LNHDA, CDR2 SQIVND (reference sequence). The CDR3 sequence is 15 residues long. CDR3 amino acids: CASSLGTGIAGELFF. CDR3 sequence (DNA): TGTGCCAGTAGTTTGGGGACAGGGATAGCCGGGGAGCTGTTTTTT.

The chain joins TRBV6-5 to TRBJ1-1; 9 bases fit TRBD1. V was clipped by 6 bases and J by 3 bases; unmatched bases: 8. Germline V gene lookup returns CDR1 MNHEY and CDR2 SVGAGI. CDR3 length equals 15 residues. The CDR3 coding sequence is TGTGCCAGCAGACCCGACAGGGGGAGGGACACTGAAGCTTTCTTT. Translated: CASRPDRGRDTEAFF.

This clone was recorded at least ten times. V and J are TRBV13 and TRBJ1-6, with a tentative D call TRBD1 (6 bases). This CDR3 is 14 amino acids long. In germline, CDR1 is PRHDT, CDR2 FYEKMQ (reference sequence). The V end lost 3 bases, the J end lost 9 bases, and 12 bases lay between the germline ends. The DNA for the CDR3 is TGTGCCAGCAGCTTGGACCCCAGGGGTTCACCCCTCCACTTT. Protein product: CASSLDPRGSPLHF.

This rearrangement joins TRBV18 to TRBJ1-1; 7 bases align to TRBD1. V shed 6 bases and J 3 bases; nucleotides not matched to a gene: 10. CDR1 and CDR2 from the germline V gene are KGHSH and LQKENI. The CDR3 is 15 amino acids. The CDR3 sequence: CASSPLTGMDTEAFF. In DNA form, the CDR3 reads TGTGCCAGCTCGCCATTGACAGGGATGGACACTGAAGCTTTCTTT.

The rearrangement uses TRBV5-6 and TRBJ1-5; no clear D. The ends were cut back, 0 bases at V and 4 bases at J, with 5 bases in the middle. CDR1 is SGHDT, CDR2 YYEEEE, per germline. This CDR3 has 13 residues. CDR3 amino acids: CASSLGPNQPQHF. CDR3 nucleotide sequence: TGTGCCAGCAGCTTGGGGCCGAATCAGCCCCAGCATTTT. The variable domain in full, completed from reference TRBV5-6 and TRBJ1-5, reads DAGVTQSPTHLIKTRGQQVTLRCSPKSGHDTVSWYQQALGQGPQFIFQYYEEEERQRGNFPDRFSGHQFPNYSSELNVNALLLGDSALYLCASSLGPNQPQHFGDGTRLSIL.

This chain joins TRBV11-2 and TRBJ1-1; unclear D gene. Germline V gene sequence: CDR1 SGHAT, CDR2 FQNNGV. The V gene lost 3 bases and the J gene lost 5 bases, with 10 bases spanning the gap. The CDR3 has 13 amino acids. The CDR3 here is CASSFPGKTEAFF. The CDR3 DNA reads as TGTGCCAGCAGCTTTCCCGGTAAAACTGAAGCTTTCTTT.

The chain has TRBV9 and TRBJ2-4; 8 nucleotides match TRBD1. This CDR3 comprises 14 residues. Trimming at V came to 4 bases and at J to 11 bases, leaving 11 bases not matched to a gene. CDR1 and CDR2 from the germline V gene are SGDLS and YYNGEE. CDR3 in DNA: TGTGCCAGCAGCTCCTCCGCTGGACAGGGCTTTCAGTACTTC. It specifies CASSSSAGQGFQYF.

The V and J genes are TRBV15 and TRBJ1-4; TRBD1 matches at 8 bases. In germline, CDR1 is LNHNV, CDR2 YYDKDF (reference sequence). CDR3 length: 16 residues. J was trimmed by 8 bases and V by 2 bases; bases with no gene match: 10. The DNA of the CDR3 is TGTGCCACCAGCAGACCAACTTGGACAGGGAGAGAAAAACTGTTTTTT. Its translation: CATSRPTWTGREKLFF.

Here the CDR3 DNA reads TGTGCCAGCAGTTACTGGGGGGTGAGGGAGACCCAGTACTTC. This gives the protein CASSYWGVRETQYF. The J gene is TRBJ2-5, the V gene TRBV6-5; D is perhaps TRBD2 (6 bases). This CDR3 region has 14 residues. Trimming cost V 1 base and J 5 bases, with 11 bases left between them. Germline CDR1 and CDR2: MNHEY and SVGAGI.

This chain links TRBV27 with TRBJ2-1; 7 positions match TRBD2. The CDR3 runs 13 residues. Germline CDR1 MNHEY, CDR2 SMNVEV (reference sequence). Trimming cost V 7 bases and J 5 bases; bases outside gene matches: 5. The CDR3 reads CASIQRGHNEQFF. CDR3 nucleotides: TGTGCCAGCATCCAGCGGGGTCACAATGAGCAGTTCTTC.

This chain links TRBV7-9 with TRBJ1-6; D gene ambiguous. Trimming removed 1 base at V and 9 bases at J, with 10 bases between. The CDR3 covers 14 residues. CDR1 is SEHNR and CDR2 is FQNEAQ in the germline V gene (reference sequence). The CDR3, as DNA: TGTGCCAGCAGCTTAGAGTTTGGCAGTTCACCCCTCCACTTT. It codes for CASSLEFGSSPLHF.

V and J are TRBV5-1 and TRBJ2-5; 11 positions match TRBD2. The length of the CDR3 is 17 residues. Losses at the gene ends were 0 bases for V and 2 bases for J; bases not matched to a gene: 6. From germline, CDR1 is SGHRS and CDR2 YFSETQ. In DNA, the CDR3 is TGCGCCAGCAGCTTGGGATCGGGACTAGCGGCACAAGAGACCCAGTACTTC. This sequence encodes CASSLGSGLAAQETQYF.